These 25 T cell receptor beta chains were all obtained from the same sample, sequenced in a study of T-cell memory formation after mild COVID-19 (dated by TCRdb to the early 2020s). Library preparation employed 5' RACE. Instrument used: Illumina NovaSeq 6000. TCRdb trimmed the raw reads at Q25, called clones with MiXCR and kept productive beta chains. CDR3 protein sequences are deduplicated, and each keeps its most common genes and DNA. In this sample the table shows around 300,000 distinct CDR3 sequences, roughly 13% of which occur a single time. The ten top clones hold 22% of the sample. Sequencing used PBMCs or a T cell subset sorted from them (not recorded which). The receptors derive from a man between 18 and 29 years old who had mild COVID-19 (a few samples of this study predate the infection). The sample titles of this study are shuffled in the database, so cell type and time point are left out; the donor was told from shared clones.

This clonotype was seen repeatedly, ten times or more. The CDR3 DNA sequence: TGCGCCAGCAGCGGCAGACCGACGGTACAAGAGACCCAGTACTTC. It codes for CASSGRPTVQETQYF. The chain joins TRBV5-1 to TRBJ2-5; D uncertain. This CDR3 comprises 15 residues. Trimming stripped 4 bases from V and 2 bases from J, with 15 bases between. CDR1 and CDR2 from the germline V gene are SGHRS and YFSETQ.

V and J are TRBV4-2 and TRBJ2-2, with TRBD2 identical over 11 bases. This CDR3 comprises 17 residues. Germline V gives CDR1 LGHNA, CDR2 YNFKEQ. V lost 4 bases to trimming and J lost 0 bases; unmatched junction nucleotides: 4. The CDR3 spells CASSLWTSGPNTGELFF. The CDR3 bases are TGTGCCAGCAGCCTCTGGACTAGCGGGCCGAACACCGGGGAGCTGTTTTTT.

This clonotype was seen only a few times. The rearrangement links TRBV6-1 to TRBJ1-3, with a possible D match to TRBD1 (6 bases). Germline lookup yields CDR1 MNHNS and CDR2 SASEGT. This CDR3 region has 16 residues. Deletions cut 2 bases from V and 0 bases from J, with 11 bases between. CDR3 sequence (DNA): TGTGCCAGCAGTGAATTACAGGGCAACTCTGGAAACACCATATATTTT. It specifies CASSELQGNSGNTIYF.

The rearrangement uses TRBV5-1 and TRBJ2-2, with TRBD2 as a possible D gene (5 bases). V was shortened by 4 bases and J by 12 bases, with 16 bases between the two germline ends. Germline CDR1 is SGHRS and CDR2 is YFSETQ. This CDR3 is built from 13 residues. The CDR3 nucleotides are TGCGCCAGCAGCAGATGGAGCGGTGAACAGCTGTTTTTT. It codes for CASSRWSGEQLFF.

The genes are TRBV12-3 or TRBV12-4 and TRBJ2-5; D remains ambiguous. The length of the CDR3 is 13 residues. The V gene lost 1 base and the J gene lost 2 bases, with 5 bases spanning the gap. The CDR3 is CASSLVQQETQYF. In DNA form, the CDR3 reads TGTGCCAGCAGTTTAGTACAGCAAGAGACCCAGTACTTC.

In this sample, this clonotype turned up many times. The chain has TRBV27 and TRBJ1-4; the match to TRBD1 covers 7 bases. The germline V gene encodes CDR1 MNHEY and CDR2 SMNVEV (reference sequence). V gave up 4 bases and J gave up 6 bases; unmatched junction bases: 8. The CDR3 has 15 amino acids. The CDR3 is CASSSYRGTDEKLFF. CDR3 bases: TGTGCCAGCAGTTCCTACAGGGGAACGGATGAAAAACTGTTTTTT.

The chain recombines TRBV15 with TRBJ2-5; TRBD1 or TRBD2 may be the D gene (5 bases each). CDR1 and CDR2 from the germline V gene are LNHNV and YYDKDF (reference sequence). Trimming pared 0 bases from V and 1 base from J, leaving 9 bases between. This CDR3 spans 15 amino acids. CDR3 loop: CATSREGVIQETQYF. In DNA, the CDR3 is TGTGCCACCAGCAGAGAGGGGGTTATCCAAGAGACCCAGTACTTC.

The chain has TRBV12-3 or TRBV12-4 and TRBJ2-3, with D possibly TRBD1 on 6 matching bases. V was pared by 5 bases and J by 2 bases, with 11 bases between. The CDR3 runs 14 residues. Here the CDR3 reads CASSRDTNTDTQYF. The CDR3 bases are TGTGCCAGCAGTAGGGACACTAACACAGATACGCAGTATTTT.

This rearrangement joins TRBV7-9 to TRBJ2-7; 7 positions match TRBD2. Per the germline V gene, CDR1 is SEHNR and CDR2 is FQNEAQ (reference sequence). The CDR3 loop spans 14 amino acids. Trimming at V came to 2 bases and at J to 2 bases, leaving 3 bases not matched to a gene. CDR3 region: CASSLSGAPYEQYF. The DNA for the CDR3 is TGTGCCAGCAGCTTAAGCGGGGCCCCCTACGAGCAGTACTTC.

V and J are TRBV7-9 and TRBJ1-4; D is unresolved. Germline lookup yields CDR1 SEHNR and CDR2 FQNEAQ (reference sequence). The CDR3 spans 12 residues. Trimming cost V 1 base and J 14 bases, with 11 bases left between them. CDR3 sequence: CASSLGSAQLFF. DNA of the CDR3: TGTGCCAGCAGCTTAGGGTCAGCTCAGCTGTTTTTT.

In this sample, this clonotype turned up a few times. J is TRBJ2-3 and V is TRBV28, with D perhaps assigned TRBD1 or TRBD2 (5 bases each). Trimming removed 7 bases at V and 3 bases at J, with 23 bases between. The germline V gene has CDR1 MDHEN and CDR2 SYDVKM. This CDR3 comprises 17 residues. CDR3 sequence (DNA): TGTGCCAGCACCCCCCCACCCGGGACCAGGACGACAGATACGCAGTATTTT. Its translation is CASTPPPGTRTTDTQYF.

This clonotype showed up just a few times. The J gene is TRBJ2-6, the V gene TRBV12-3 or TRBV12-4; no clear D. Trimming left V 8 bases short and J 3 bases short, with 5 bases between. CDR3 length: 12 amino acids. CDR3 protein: CASLLGANVLTF. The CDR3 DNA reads TGTGCCAGCCTCCTTGGGGCCAACGTCCTGACTTTC.

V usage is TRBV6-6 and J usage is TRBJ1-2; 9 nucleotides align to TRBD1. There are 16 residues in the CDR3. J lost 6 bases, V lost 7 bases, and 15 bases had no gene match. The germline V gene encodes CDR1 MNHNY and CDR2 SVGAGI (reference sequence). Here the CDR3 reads CASIPLPGTGRDGYTF. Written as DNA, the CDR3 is TGTGCCAGCATCCCCCTCCCGGGGACAGGGAGGGATGGCTACACCTTC.

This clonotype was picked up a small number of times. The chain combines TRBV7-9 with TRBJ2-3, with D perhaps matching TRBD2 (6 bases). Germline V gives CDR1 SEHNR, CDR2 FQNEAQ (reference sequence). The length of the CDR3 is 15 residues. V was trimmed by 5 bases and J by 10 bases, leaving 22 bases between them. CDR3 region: CASSPGTGAARAQYF. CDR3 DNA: TGTGCCAGCAGCCCGGGGACGGGAGCCGCCCGTGCGCAGTATTTT. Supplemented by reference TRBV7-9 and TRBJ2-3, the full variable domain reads DTGVSQNPRHKITKRGQNVTFRCDPISEHNRLYWYRQTLGQGPEFLTYFQNEAQLEKSRLLSDRFSAERPKGSFSTLEIQRTEQGDSAMYLCASSPGTGAARAQYFGPGTRLTVL.

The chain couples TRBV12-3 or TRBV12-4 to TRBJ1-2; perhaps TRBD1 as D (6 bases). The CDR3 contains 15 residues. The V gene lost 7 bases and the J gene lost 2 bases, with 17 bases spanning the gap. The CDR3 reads CASKKEGGSNYGYTF. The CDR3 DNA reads TGTGCCAGCAAAAAGGAAGGGGGATCCAACTATGGCTACACCTTC.

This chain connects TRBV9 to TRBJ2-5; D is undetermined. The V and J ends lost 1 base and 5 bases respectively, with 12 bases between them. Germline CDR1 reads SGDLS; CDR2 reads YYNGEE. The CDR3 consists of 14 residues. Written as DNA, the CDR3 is TGTGCCAGCAGCGTATTCGGGCTCGGGGAGACCCAGTACTTC. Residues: CASSVFGLGETQYF.

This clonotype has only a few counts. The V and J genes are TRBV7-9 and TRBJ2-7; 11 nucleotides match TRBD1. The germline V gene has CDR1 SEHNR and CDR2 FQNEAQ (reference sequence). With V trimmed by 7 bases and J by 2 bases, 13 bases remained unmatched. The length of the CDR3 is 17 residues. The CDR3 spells CASNPLLAGQGAYEQYF. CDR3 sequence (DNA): TGTGCCAGCAACCCCCTCCTTGCGGGACAGGGGGCCTACGAGCAGTACTTC. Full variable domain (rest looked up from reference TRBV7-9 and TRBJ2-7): DTGVSQNPRHKITKRGQNVTFRCDPISEHNRLYWYRQTLGQGPEFLTYFQNEAQLEKSRLLSDRFSAERPKGSFSTLEIQRTEQGDSAMYLCASNPLLAGQGAYEQYFGPGTRLTVT.

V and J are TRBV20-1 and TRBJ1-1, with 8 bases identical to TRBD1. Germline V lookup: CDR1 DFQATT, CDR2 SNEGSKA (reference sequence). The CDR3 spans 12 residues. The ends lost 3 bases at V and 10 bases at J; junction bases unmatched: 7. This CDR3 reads CSARGQVRRAFF. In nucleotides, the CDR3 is TGCAGTGCTAGGGGACAGGTCCGTCGAGCTTTCTTT.

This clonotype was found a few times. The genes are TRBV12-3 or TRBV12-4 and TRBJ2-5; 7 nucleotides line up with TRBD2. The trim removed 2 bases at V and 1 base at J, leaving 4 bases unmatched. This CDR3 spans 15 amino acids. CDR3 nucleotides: TGTGCCAGCAGTTTAATGGAGCGGGGCCAAGAGACCCAGTACTTC. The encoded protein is CASSLMERGQETQYF.

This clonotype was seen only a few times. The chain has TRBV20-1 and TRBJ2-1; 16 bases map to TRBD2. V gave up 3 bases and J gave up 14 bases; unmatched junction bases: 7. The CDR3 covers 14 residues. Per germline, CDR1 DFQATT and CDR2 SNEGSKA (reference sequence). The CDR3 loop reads CSARPGLAGGQEFF. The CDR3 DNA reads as TGCAGTGCTAGGCCGGGACTAGCGGGGGGGCAGGAGTTCTTC.

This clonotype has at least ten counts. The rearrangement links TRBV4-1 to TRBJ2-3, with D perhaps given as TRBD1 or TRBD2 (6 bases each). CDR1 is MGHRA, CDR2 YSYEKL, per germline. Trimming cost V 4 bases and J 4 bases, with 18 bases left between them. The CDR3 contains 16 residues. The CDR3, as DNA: TGCGCCAGCAGCCCAGGGGACTGGCGAAAGGCAGATACGCAGTATTTT. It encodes CASSPGDWRKADTQYF.

DNA of the CDR3: TGCGCCAGCAGCCCCCCAGGACAGGGGGAAGAGACCCAGTACTTC. Its protein is CASSPPGQGEETQYF. The chain recombines TRBV5-1 with TRBJ2-5, with TRBD1 matching 10 bases. The CDR3 has 15 residues. Germline values: CDR1 SGHRS, CDR2 YFSETQ. The junction had 6 bases not matched to a gene; V was cut back by 4 bases and J by 3 bases.

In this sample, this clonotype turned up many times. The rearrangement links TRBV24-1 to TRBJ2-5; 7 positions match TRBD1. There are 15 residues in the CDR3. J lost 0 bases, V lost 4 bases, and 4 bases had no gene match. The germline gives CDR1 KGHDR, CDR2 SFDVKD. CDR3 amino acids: CATSETGQHQETQYF. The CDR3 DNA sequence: TGTGCCACCAGTGAAACGGGACAGCACCAAGAGACCCAGTACTTC.

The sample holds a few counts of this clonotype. DNA of the CDR3: TGTGCCATCAGTGAGAGTTGGGTAGGGAATTCACCCCTCCACTTT. This gives the protein CAISESWVGNSPLHF. This chain links TRBV10-3 with TRBJ1-6; D gene uncertain. The length of the CDR3 is 15 residues. V lost 2 bases to trimming and J lost 7 bases, with 12 bases between them. Germline V gene sequence: CDR1 ENHRY, CDR2 SYGVKD.

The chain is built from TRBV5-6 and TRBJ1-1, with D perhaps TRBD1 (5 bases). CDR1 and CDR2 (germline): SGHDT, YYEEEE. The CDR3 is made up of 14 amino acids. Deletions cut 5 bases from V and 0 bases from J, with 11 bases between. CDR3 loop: CASRRGHLNTEAFF. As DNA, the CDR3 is TGTGCCAGCAGACGCGGACATCTGAACACTGAAGCTTTCTTT.